This T cell receptor (beta chain) was found in a study of T cell repertoires in cytomegalovirus infection. Study-level background: Signatures in public TCR beta sequences pointed to both CMV infection and matching HLA type.

The CDR3 covers 15 residues. Germline V CDR1 and CDR2: SSHAT, FNYEAQ (reference sequence). TCRdb reanalysed the reads using MiXCR and keeps one entry per CDR3 protein. Of 750,000 to 900,000 distinct CDR3 sequences in the sample, almost 30% were seen once. This clonotype was counted a few times. The antigen is unknown. The junction departs from germline at one end; a sequencing error may be responsible. This sequence was found in a human donor in good health (CMV status not recorded). Some clones in this sample may be carry-over from other donors' samples. This rearrangement joins TRBV7-7 to TRBJ2-3; D gene uncertain. This specimen consisted of cultured CD8+ T cells from PBMCs, obtained from culture after CMV antigen stimulation. CDR3 sequence: CASSLTFGRTDTQYF. In nucleotides, the CDR3 is TGTGCTAGCAGCTTGACCTTCGGACGCACAGATACGCAGTATTTT.